The 17 T cell receptor beta chains presented below share a single source sample, sequenced in a study of T cell repertoires in cytomegalovirus infection. Their target antigens are unknown. TCRdb re-derived calls from the reads in MiXCR, one entry per CDR3 protein. The sample records hundreds of thousands of distinct CDR3 sequences, around 30% being singletons. Sequencing used cultured CD8+ T cells from PBMCs, obtained from culture after CMV antigen stimulation. These receptors were taken from a human donor in good health (CMV status not recorded). Some clones in this sample may be carry-over from other donors' samples.

This clonotype was seen a few times. The chain uses TRBV10-3 and TRBJ2-1; the match to TRBD1 covers 9 bases. In germline, CDR1 is ENHRY, CDR2 SYGVKD. CDR3 size: 14 residues. V shed 6 bases and J 5 bases; nucleotides not matched to a gene: 5. The CDR3 spells CAIRKQGADNEQFF. The CDR3 DNA reads as TGTGCCATCAGGAAACAGGGGGCAGACAATGAGCAGTTCTTC.

The chain is built from TRBV27 and TRBJ2-2; D unclear. Trimming removed 9 bases from V and 6 bases from J, with 14 bases in between. From germline, CDR1 is MNHEY and CDR2 SMNVEV (reference sequence). The CDR3 has 13 amino acids. CDR3 bases: TGTGCCAGTCACCCCTCCGGGTCCGGGGAGCTGTTTTTT. Its translation: CASHPSGSGELFF.

In its sample, this clonotype was seen a few times. V usage is TRBV5-8 and J usage is TRBJ2-1; a weak D match, TRBD2 (7 bases). Trimming shortened V by 2 bases and J by 0 bases, and 18 bases separated the two germline ends. Per germline, CDR1 SGHTS and CDR2 YDEGEE. The CDR3 runs 18 residues. This chain's CDR3 is CASSFPSLGGLSYNEQFF. The CDR3 coding sequence is TGTGCCAGCAGCTTCCCTTCTTTGGGGGGGCTCTCCTACAATGAGCAGTTCTTC.

The V gene is TRBV7-1, the J gene TRBJ2-3; 7 bases line up with TRBD1. TRBV7-1 has ORF status, its function being uncertain. The CDR3 is 17 residues long. V dropped 8 bases and J dropped 3; count of bases not matched to a gene: 17. CDR3 loop: CASSPVSGGKLTDTQYF. The CDR3 DNA reads TGTGCCAGCTCACCTGTTTCAGGGGGAAAGCTAACAGATACGCAGTATTTT.

The chain has TRBV4-3 and TRBJ2-1; D possibly uses TRBD1 or TRBD2 (5 bases each). Germline V lookup: CDR1 LGHNA, CDR2 YSLEER. The CDR3 totals 17 residues. V dropped 0 bases and J dropped 3 bases, with 15 bases sitting between them. CDR3 protein: CASSQDPGTALYNEQFF. In nucleotides, the CDR3 is TGCGCCAGCAGCCAAGATCCAGGGACGGCACTCTACAATGAGCAGTTCTTC.

The chain joins TRBV12-3 or TRBV12-4 to TRBJ1-1, with a possible D match to TRBD1 (5 bases). CDR3 length: 13 amino acids. Trimming took off 4 bases at V and 3 bases at J, with 9 bases between the two ends. The chain's CDR3 is CASSWGSHTEAFF. The CDR3 region has the DNA TGTGCCAGCAGTTGGGGGTCCCACACTGAAGCTTTCTTT.

This chain's CDR3 is CASSSDFRDRSYGQYV. The CDR3 nucleotides are TGTGCCAGCAGCTCCGACTTCCGGGACAGGTCCTACGGGCAGTACGTC. V and J are TRBV7-4 and TRBJ2-7; 8 bases map to TRBD1. The CDR3 is 16 residues long. From germline, CDR1 is SGHVT and CDR2 SQSDAQ.

This clonotype was recorded a few times. V is TRBV10-3 and J is TRBJ2-7; 9 bases match TRBD1. J lost 1 base, V lost 10 bases, and 8 bases had no gene match. The length of the CDR3 is 14 residues. The germline V gene has CDR1 ENHRY and CDR2 SYGVKD. The CDR3: CASAGTGNSYEQYF. For the CDR3, the DNA is TGTGCCAGTGCCGGGACAGGGAATTCCTACGAGCAGTACTTC.

The V call is TRBV7-6, the J call TRBJ1-3; 8 bases are a match to TRBD1. The CDR3 spans 17 residues. Germline V CDR1 and CDR2: SGHVS, FNYEAQ. V lost 3 bases, J lost 8 bases, and 15 bases stayed unmatched. The CDR3 spells CASSFTLQGDKLHTIYF. DNA of the CDR3: TGTGCCAGCAGCTTTACCCTACAGGGGGACAAGCTACACACCATATATTTT.

This clonotype appeared many times. The rearrangement links TRBV27 to TRBJ1-1, with D unclear. The CDR3 is 14 amino acids. Germline values: CDR1 MNHEY, CDR2 SMNVEV (reference sequence). The V and J ends lost 2 bases and 4 bases respectively, with 11 bases between them. The CDR3 DNA follows: TGTGCCAGCAGTTTACTGGGTAGTGGCACTGAAGCTTTCTTT. Translating it yields CASSLLGSGTEAFF.

This clonotype occurred once. V is TRBV14 and J is TRBJ1-1; 7 nucleotides agree with TRBD1. Per germline, CDR1 SGHDN and CDR2 FVKESK. The CDR3 runs to 14 residues. Trimming removed 3 bases from V and 3 bases from J; junction bases left unmatched: 4. The CDR3 spells CASSHPGGDTEAFF. The CDR3 coding sequence is TGTGCCAGCAGCCACCCAGGGGGGGACACTGAAGCTTTCTTT.

As for this clonotype: Likely a read error: the CDR3 ends without its conserved phenylalanine or tryptophan. The genes are TRBV6-1 and TRBJ1-5, with 10 bases that match TRBD1. The CDR3 sequence is 14 residues long. Germline-derived CDR1 and CDR2 are MNHNS and SASEGT. V dropped 5 bases and J dropped 7; count of bases not matched to a gene: 5. The CDR3 region is CASSYGTGVQPQHA. The CDR3 nucleotides read TGTGCCAGCAGTTACGGGACAGGGGTCCAGCCCCAGCATGCT.

This clonotype has only a few counts. This chain links TRBV12-3 or TRBV12-4 with TRBJ2-3, with TRBD2 identical over 9 bases. The CDR3 is made up of 15 amino acids. Trimming cost V 7 bases and J 4 bases; bases outside gene matches: 9. In DNA form, the CDR3 reads TGTGCCAGCAATTCCGCGGGGGGGCCAGCAGATACGCAGTATTTT. Encoded protein: CASNSAGGPADTQYF.

Turning to this clonotype: No conserved phenylalanine or tryptophan ends this CDR3, so it is likely a read error. The V and J genes are TRBV2 and TRBJ2-2, with D hard to call. CDR3 size: 13 residues. Looked up from germline, CDR1 is SNHLY and CDR2 is FYNNEI. V was pared by 0 bases and J by 7 bases, with 6 bases between. CDR3 sequence (DNA): TGTGCCAGCAGTGAAGCGCAAGGCGGGGAGCTGTTTTAT. Encoded protein: CASSEAQGGELFY.

The gene calls are TRBV15 and TRBJ1-4; no clear D. Trimming removed 2 bases from V and 0 bases from J, with 13 bases in between. Germline CDR1 reads LNHNV; CDR2 reads YYDKDF (reference sequence). The CDR3 totals 17 residues. The CDR3 region has the DNA TGTGCCACCAGCAGATCTGAATTGGTCGCAACTAATGAAAAACTGTTTTTT. Translated, it gives CATSRSELVATNEKLFF.

V gene TRBV19 combines with J gene TRBJ1-1, with D perhaps matching TRBD1 (5 bases). The V and J ends lost 3 bases and 7 bases respectively, with 12 bases between them. This CDR3 comprises 13 residues. The germline gives CDR1 LNHDA, CDR2 SQIVND (reference sequence). As DNA, the CDR3 is TGTGCCAGTAGTATGGGGGAAATGGGTGAAGCTTTCTTT. It translates to CASSMGEMGEAFF.

Turning to this clonotype: Likely a read error: the CDR3 ends without its conserved phenylalanine or tryptophan. J is TRBJ1-4 and V is TRBV7-2, with 9 nucleotides matching TRBD1. Germline CDR1 is SGHTA and CDR2 is FQGNSA. The CDR3 consists of 16 residues. After removal of 5 bases from V and 4 bases from J, the junction contained 8 bases not matched to a gene. The CDR3 DNA sequence: TGTGCCAGCAGCATCACACAGGGGGCGGGTAATGAAAAACTGTTTCTT. Its translation is CASSITQGAGNEKLFL.